Below, 31 T cell receptor beta chains from the same sample are listed, as sequenced in a study of blood T cell repertoires in COVID-19 (dated by TCRdb to 2018 to 2020). Library preparation employed the immunoSEQ multiplex PCR assay. TCRdb took over this immuneACCESS table, retaining in-frame rearrangements with V and J assigned. Such tables are incomplete; in checked studies, under half of the missing clones stem from an unresolved V gene, and the remainder is unexplained. A total of nearly 400,000 clones appear in this sample, under 90% of them only once. Jointly, the top ten make up less than 2% of the sample. The sample taken for sequencing was PBMCs or T cells enriched from blood (not recorded which). Every receptor here comes from a woman aged 25 to 39 who had recovered from COVID-19.

The V call is TRBV5-1, the J call TRBJ1-1; the D is unclear. Trimming stripped 0 bases from V and 4 bases from J, with 16 bases between. The CDR3 contains 16 residues. Germline CDR1 SGHRS, CDR2 YFSETQ. The CDR3 nucleotides read TGCGCCAGCAGCTTGGTCGGCCCAGGATTGGGCACTGAAGCTTTCTTT. Encoded protein: CASSLVGPGLGTEAFF.

CDR3 residues: CASSPWFGGAFNDEQFF. CDR3 nucleotides: TGTGCCAGCAGCCCCTGGTTCGGGGGGGCCTTCAACGATGAGCAGTTCTTC. This rearrangement joins TRBV7-2 to TRBJ2-1, with 8 positions matching TRBD2. Germline V gives CDR1 SGHTA, CDR2 FQGNSA. The ends lost 5 bases at V and 8 bases at J; junction bases unmatched: 17. CDR3 length equals 17 residues.

This chain uses TRBV19 with TRBJ1-6; 10 bases agree with TRBD1. The CDR3 runs 15 residues. V lost 8 bases to trimming and J lost 7 bases; unmatched junction nucleotides: 8. From germline, CDR1 is LNHDA and CDR2 SQIVND (reference sequence). CDR3 sequence: CASHRDRGSNSPLHF. In nucleotides, the CDR3 is TGTGCCAGTCACCGGGACAGGGGATCCAATTCACCCCTCCACTTT.

The chain carries TRBV30 and TRBJ2-6; 7 nucleotides agree with TRBD1. V was clipped by 5 bases and J by 1 base; unmatched bases: 11. Germline values: CDR1 GTSNPN, CDR2 SVGIG (reference sequence). This CDR3 is 17 amino acids long. This CDR3 is CAWYGTVRTSGANVLTF. CDR3 nucleotide sequence: TGTGCCTGGTATGGGACAGTTAGAACATCTGGGGCCAACGTCCTGACTTTC.

The CDR3 here is CASSSGQGSMNEQFF. CDR3 nucleotide sequence: TGTGCCAGCAGCTCAGGACAGGGGAGTATGAATGAGCAGTTCTTC. The rearrangement uses TRBV11-2 and TRBJ2-1; 9 nucleotides match TRBD1. The CDR3 loop spans 15 amino acids. J lost 7 bases, V lost 4 bases, and 8 bases had no gene match. Looked up from germline, CDR1 is SGHAT and CDR2 is FQNNGV.

The V call is TRBV7-8, the J call TRBJ1-5; 8 positions agree with TRBD1. V shed 2 bases, J shed 7 bases, and the junction held 13 bases outside the gene matches. The germline V gene has CDR1 SGHVS and CDR2 FQNEAQ. The CDR3 is made up of 17 amino acids. The chain's CDR3 is CASSLRPQGAVEQPQHF. The CDR3 DNA reads as TGTGCCAGCAGCTTAAGGCCCCAGGGGGCTGTAGAACAGCCCCAGCATTTT.

V usage is TRBV7-9 and J usage is TRBJ2-7; 7 bases align to TRBD2. The CDR3 runs to 15 residues. Germline loops: CDR1 SEHNR, CDR2 FQNEAQ (reference sequence). V was pared by 2 bases and J by 3 bases, with 7 bases of the junction left unmatched. DNA of the CDR3: TGTGCCAGCAGCTTAATCCGGGGACTACTCTACGAGCAGTACTTC. Translating it yields CASSLIRGLLYEQYF.

The chain recombines TRBV4-1 with TRBJ2-6, with no clear D. The CDR3 loop spans 16 amino acids. Germline-derived CDR1 and CDR2 are MGHRA and YSYEKL. V lost 1 base, J lost 0 bases, and 7 bases lay in between. The CDR3 DNA follows: TGCGCCAGCAGCCAAGCCGGGTTCTCTGGGGCCAACGTCCTGACTTTC. It codes for CASSQAGFSGANVLTF.

The chain uses TRBV7-9 and TRBJ1-1, with TRBD1 as a possible D gene (5 bases). This CDR3 has 17 residues. Trimming cost V 2 bases and J 3 bases, with 19 bases left between them. From germline, CDR1 is SEHNR and CDR2 FQNEAQ (reference sequence). The CDR3, as DNA: TGTGCCAGCAGCTTAAGTCTGTCAGGGATATCAGACACTGAAGCTTTCTTT. Translated, it gives CASSLSLSGISDTEAFF.

This clone was found a few times. The rearrangement joins TRBV11-2 to TRBJ1-2, with a possible D match to TRBD1 (5 bases). This CDR3 spans 15 amino acids. V was clipped by 0 bases and J by 0 bases, with 8 bases between them. Germline V gene lookup returns CDR1 SGHAT and CDR2 FQNNGV. CDR3 coding DNA: TGTGCCAGCAGCTTAGATGGGGCAGCTAACTATGGCTACACCTTC. This codes for CASSLDGAANYGYTF.

A few counts support this clone. The V and J genes are TRBV7-9 and TRBJ2-1; possibly TRBD1 for D (5 bases). Germline CDR1 is SEHNR and CDR2 is FQNEAQ (reference sequence). The V end was cut by 4 bases, the J end by 7 bases, with 5 bases between. The CDR3 contains 11 residues. CDR3 sequence (DNA): TGTGCCAGCAGCTCAGGGAATGAGCAGTTCTTC. This translates into CASSSGNEQFF.

The chain links TRBV5-1 to TRBJ1-1; 9 bases are a match to TRBD1. Germline CDR1 and CDR2: SGHRS and YFSETQ. The CDR3 totals 19 residues. Unmatched junction bases numbered 16, after V lost 3 bases and J lost 1 base. The CDR3 nucleotides are TGCGCCAGCAGCTCGCCATCGGACAGGGGCTTTAGGGGGAACACTGAAGCTTTCTTT. Amino acids: CASSSPSDRGFRGNTEAFF.

The rearrangement joins TRBV4-3 to TRBJ1-3; 7 bases fit TRBD1. CDR1 and CDR2 (germline): LGHNA, YSLEER. The CDR3 sequence is 16 residues long. Trimming removed 2 bases from V and 5 bases from J; junction bases left unmatched: 9. CDR3 protein: CASSQRYRGLRNTIYF. DNA of the CDR3: TGCGCCAGCAGCCAACGATACAGGGGTTTAAGAAACACCATATATTTT.

The gene calls are TRBV4-1 and TRBJ1-2, with a weak D call TRBD1 (5 bases). Germline V gene sequence: CDR1 MGHRA, CDR2 YSYEKL. With 4 bases removed from V and 7 bases from J, the gap between germline ends came to 19 bases. The CDR3 totals 15 residues. The CDR3 region has the DNA TGCGCCAGCAGCCCAGAAGATGGGACTTTGAGTGGCTACACCTTC. Protein sequence: CASSPEDGTLSGYTF.

This clone was picked up one time. This sequence joins TRBV19 and TRBJ1-1, with 9 positions matching TRBD1. The junction had 3 bases not matched to a gene; V was cut back by 4 bases and J by 0 bases. In germline, CDR1 is LNHDA, CDR2 SQIVND (reference sequence). The CDR3 spans 15 residues. The CDR3 loop reads CASSKGTGLNTEAFF. Here the CDR3 DNA reads TGTGCCAGTAGTAAAGGGACAGGGTTGAACACTGAAGCTTTCTTT.

The chain joins TRBV11-2 to TRBJ2-1, with D perhaps TRBD2 (6 bases). V lost 1 base and J lost 0, with 10 bases in between. CDR1 SGHAT and CDR2 FQNNGV come from the germline V gene. This CDR3 contains 16 residues. CDR3 loop: CASSLAGGTSYNEQFF. The CDR3, as DNA: TGTGCCAGCAGCTTAGCAGGCGGGACCTCCTACAATGAGCAGTTCTTC. The full variable domain, completed using reference TRBV11-2 and TRBJ2-1, is EAGVAQSPRYKIIEKRQSVAFWCNPISGHATLYWYQQILGQGPKLLIQFQNNGVVDDSQLPKDRFSAERLKGVDSTLKIQPAKLEDSAVYLCASSLAGGTSYNEQFFGPGTRLTVL.

The chain combines TRBV20-1 with TRBJ2-7; D uncertain. The CDR3 contains 11 residues. Trimming cost V 1 base and J 7 bases, with 8 bases left between them. Per the germline V gene, CDR1 is DFQATT and CDR2 is SNEGSKA (reference sequence). The CDR3 bases are TGCAGTGCTAGAGGGCTCGTGGAGCAGTACTTC. Translation gives CSARGLVEQYF.

The chain is built from TRBV7-9 and TRBJ1-1; 9 bases match TRBD1. V trimming: 5 bases; J trimming: 4 bases; junction bases outside the gene matches: 14. The CDR3 has 17 residues. Germline V lookup: CDR1 SEHNR, CDR2 FQNEAQ (reference sequence). The chain's CDR3 is CASSGLDRGFAGTEAFF. As DNA, the CDR3 is TGTGCCAGCAGCGGATTAGACAGGGGGTTCGCGGGCACTGAAGCTTTCTTT.

The chain employs TRBV13 and TRBJ1-5, with D possibly TRBD1 on 5 matching bases. Germline loops: CDR1 PRHDT, CDR2 FYEKMQ (reference sequence). This CDR3 region has 16 residues. The V end lost 0 bases, the J end lost 5 bases, and 14 bases lay between the germline ends. DNA of the CDR3: TGTGCCAGCAGCTTAGGCTTTGGAGACAGCGATCAGCCCCAGCATTTT. Protein product: CASSLGFGDSDQPQHF.

The gene calls are TRBV27 and TRBJ1-1; the D is unclear. CDR1 MNHEY and CDR2 SMNVEV come from the germline V gene (reference sequence). This CDR3 contains 14 residues. V was cut by 6 bases and J by 0 bases, with 11 bases left in between. CDR3 sequence (DNA): TGTGCCAGCAGGAATACCGGGTTGAACACTGAAGCTTTCTTT. Translated, it gives CASRNTGLNTEAFF.

J is TRBJ2-3 and V is TRBV12-5; maybe TRBD1 (6 bases). Germline loops: CDR1 LGHNT, CDR2 FRNRAP. Trimming removed 6 bases from V and 2 bases from J, with 18 bases in between. The length of the CDR3 is 16 residues. DNA for the CDR3: TGTGCTAGTGGCGCGCACATGGGGACATCCACAGATACGCAGTATTTT. Protein product: CASGAHMGTSTDTQYF. Full variable domain (remainder filled in from reference TRBV12-5 and TRBJ2-3): DARVTQTPRHKVTEMGQEVTMRCQPILGHNTVFWYRQTMMQGLELLAYFRNRAPLDDSGMPKDRFSAEMPDATLATLKIQPSEPRDSAVYFCASGAHMGTSTDTQYFGPGTRLTVL.

This sequence joins TRBV7-6 and TRBJ1-1; D gene unclear. V was shortened by 5 bases and J by 8 bases, with 21 bases between the two germline ends. CDR1 is SGHVS, CDR2 FNYEAQ, per germline. The CDR3 contains 15 residues. The CDR3 coding sequence is TGTGCCAGCAGCCGATACGGGAACCGGGCGGACGAAGCTTTCTTT. Amino acids: CASSRYGNRADEAFF.

The genes are TRBV5-1 and TRBJ1-4; D ambiguous. Per germline, CDR1 SGHRS and CDR2 YFSETQ. V was clipped by 4 bases and J by 8 bases, with 12 bases between them. This CDR3 has 13 residues. CDR3 nucleotide sequence: TGCGCCAGCAGCGTGACACTTGGGGAAAAACTGTTTTTT. The encoded protein is CASSVTLGEKLFF. Together with reference TRBV5-1 and TRBJ1-4, the CDR3 gives the full variable domain: KAGVTQTPRYLIKTRGQQVTLSCSPISGHRSVSWYQQTPGQGLQFLFEYFSETQRNKGNFPGRFSGRQFSNSRSEMNVSTLELGDSALYLCASSVTLGEKLFFGSGTQLSVL.

This sequence joins TRBV19 and TRBJ2-3, with TRBD2 matching over 11 bases. Germline lookup yields CDR1 LNHDA and CDR2 SQIVND (reference sequence). With V trimmed by 5 bases and J by 6 bases, 7 bases remained unmatched. The CDR3 length is 15 residues. CDR3 residues: CASSSPSGRSDTQYF. The CDR3 DNA reads TGTGCCAGTAGTTCCCCTAGCGGGAGGTCTGATACGCAGTATTTT. Based on the CDR3 plus reference TRBV19 and TRBJ2-3, the full variable domain is DGGITQSPKYLFRKEGQNVTLSCEQNLNHDAMYWYRQDPGQGLRLIYYSQIVNDFQKGDIAEGYSVSREKKESFPLTVTSAQKNPTAFYLCASSSPSGRSDTQYFGPGTRLTVL.

CDR3 protein: CASSMAGASNQPQHF. As DNA, the CDR3 is TGTGCCAGCAGCATGGCAGGGGCAAGCAATCAGCCCCAGCATTTT. J is TRBJ1-5 and V is TRBV27, with D maybe TRBD1 (6 bases). V lost 6 bases and J 1 base, leaving 13 bases between the germline ends. There are 15 residues in the CDR3. Germline V gene data show CDR1 as MNHEY and CDR2 as SMNVEV (reference sequence).

The chain combines TRBV6-6 with TRBJ1-2; D may be TRBD1 (5 bases). The V and J ends lost 9 bases and 4 bases respectively, with 15 bases between them. The germline gives CDR1 MNHNY, CDR2 SVGAGI (reference sequence). The CDR3 loop spans 13 amino acids. CDR3: CASWRGPLYGYTF. CDR3 nucleotides: TGTGCCAGTTGGAGGGGCCCCCTCTATGGCTACACCTTC.

V and J are TRBV4-2 and TRBJ1-2, with D maybe TRBD1 (6 bases). Germline V gene lookup returns CDR1 LGHNA and CDR2 YNFKEQ. V gave up 6 bases and J gave up 4 bases, with 15 bases separating them. This CDR3 has 14 amino acids. DNA for the CDR3: TGTGCCAGCAGTTCTTCTGACAGGCCCTATGGCTACACCTTC. Protein sequence: CASSSSDRPYGYTF.

The chain couples TRBV30 to TRBJ1-4; 7 nucleotides agree with TRBD1. The CDR3 is made up of 13 amino acids. Germline V gene sequence: CDR1 GTSNPN, CDR2 SVGIG (reference sequence). Losses at the gene ends were 1 base for V and 7 bases for J; bases not matched to a gene: 3. The CDR3 spells CAWSATGVEKLFF. For the CDR3, the DNA is TGTGCCTGGAGTGCAACAGGGGTTGAAAAACTGTTTTTT.

The chain uses TRBV12-3 or TRBV12-4 and TRBJ1-1, with unresolved D. The CDR3 has 12 amino acids. V shed 2 bases and J shed 8 bases, with 9 bases lying between them. Written as DNA, the CDR3 is TGTGCCAGCAGTTTATGGGCCTCGGAAGCTTTCTTT. Its protein product is CASSLWASEAFF.

CDR3 amino acids: CAWSVRGNYGYTF. CDR3 in DNA: TGTGCCTGGAGTGTTCGGGGGAACTATGGCTACACCTTC. The chain has TRBV30 and TRBJ1-2; a possible D gene is TRBD1 (5 bases). CDR3 size: 13 residues. The V gene's germline CDR1 is GTSNPN and CDR2 SVGIG (reference sequence). V was clipped by 0 bases and J by 2 bases, with 7 bases between them.

The chain carries TRBV24-1 and TRBJ2-1; 7 positions agree with TRBD1. V shed 4 bases, J shed 2 bases, and the junction held 7 bases outside the gene matches. CDR1 and CDR2 from the germline V gene are KGHDR and SFDVKD. The CDR3 loop spans 16 amino acids. The DNA for the CDR3 is TGTGCCACCAGTGACCCCAGGGGGACCCCCTACAATGAGCAGTTCTTC. Protein sequence: CATSDPRGTPYNEQFF.